Listed below are T cell receptor beta chains from one sample, sequenced in a study of blood T cell repertoires in COVID-19. Generated by immunoSEQ multiplex PCR, the TCRdb table keeps only in-frame clones and is missing some. This table has 150,000 to 200,000 clones, roughly 80% appearing once. Sequencing was done on a sample of PBMCs or T cells enriched from blood (not recorded which). These receptors came from a woman aged 60-75 years who had recovered from COVID-19. CDR3s include the opening cysteine and the closing phenylalanine or tryptophan. The order of the fields is clone size, J gene, D gene, V gene, CDR3 DNA, CDR3 protein. D genes are given only for firm matches. Clone size, where shown, is once, few, many, or a class for clones that have expanded.

clone_size: NA; j_call: TRBJ1-2; d_call: NA; v_call: TRBV19; cdr3_nt: TGTGCCAGTAGTAACCTAACAGGTGATGGCTACACCTTC; cdr3_aa: CASSNLTGDGYTF
clone_size: NA; j_call: TRBJ1-5; d_call: NA; v_call: TRBV4-1; cdr3_nt: TGCGCCAGCAGCCAAGAAGTTGGGACAAGGGTTATCGCGGATTTT; cdr3_aa: CASSQEVGTRVIADF
clone_size: NA; j_call: TRBJ2-3; d_call: TRBD1; v_call: TRBV15; cdr3_nt: TGTGCCACCAGCAGGACACCCGGGAAGGGACAGGGGGTTATAGATACGCAGTATTTT; cdr3_aa: CATSRTPGKGQGVIDTQYF
clone_size: NA; j_call: TRBJ1-5; d_call: TRBD1; v_call: TRBV3-1/TRBV3-2; cdr3_nt: TGTGCCAGCAGCCTCTCCGGGACAGGGAATCAGCCCCAGCATTTT; cdr3_aa: CASSLSGTGNQPQHF
clone_size: NA; j_call: TRBJ2-7; d_call: NA; v_call: TRBV7-8; cdr3_nt: TGTGCCAGCAGCTTCGCAGGGACAAATAACTACGAGCAGTACTTC; cdr3_aa: CASSFAGTNNYEQYF
clone_size: few; j_call: TRBJ1-2; d_call: NA; v_call: TRBV20-1; cdr3_nt: TGCAGTGCTAGTACCAGGGACTATGGCTACACCTTC; cdr3_aa: CSASTRDYGYTF
clone_size: few; j_call: TRBJ1-6; d_call: NA; v_call: TRBV2; cdr3_nt: TGTGCCAGCAGTGTCGAACCCACGAGGGATTCACCCCTCCACTTT; cdr3_aa: CASSVEPTRDSPLHF
clone_size: once; j_call: TRBJ2-1; d_call: NA; v_call: TRBV12-3/TRBV12-4; cdr3_nt: TGTGCCAGCAGTTTGCGGCTACTGGATGAGCAGTTCTTC; cdr3_aa: CASSLRLLDEQFF
clone_size: NA; j_call: TRBJ2-7; d_call: NA; v_call: TRBV7-9; cdr3_nt: TGTGCCGTGGGCCATTTCGTCTACGAGCAGTACTTC; cdr3_aa: CAVGHFVYEQYF
clone_size: NA; j_call: TRBJ2-5; d_call: TRBD2; v_call: TRBV3-1/TRBV3-2; cdr3_nt: TGTGCCAGCAGCCTCGGGACTAGCGGGGGGGAGACCCAGTACTTC; cdr3_aa: CASSLGTSGGETQYF
clone_size: NA; j_call: TRBJ1-2; d_call: TRBD1; v_call: TRBV5-1; cdr3_nt: TGCGCCAGCAGCTTACAGGGGGCGGGAAACTATGGCTACACCTTC; cdr3_aa: CASSLQGAGNYGYTF
clone_size: NA; j_call: TRBJ1-5; d_call: NA; v_call: TRBV19; cdr3_nt: TGTGCCAGTAGTATTTTCGGGGATAGCAATCAGCCCCAGCATTTT; cdr3_aa: CASSIFGDSNQPQHF
clone_size: NA; j_call: TRBJ2-5; d_call: TRBD2; v_call: TRBV7-6; cdr3_nt: TGTGCCAGCAGCTTAGAAGTTGTAGCGGGGTATGAGACCCAGTACTTC; cdr3_aa: CASSLEVVAGYETQYF
clone_size: many; j_call: TRBJ1-5; d_call: NA; v_call: TRBV5-6; cdr3_nt: TGTGCCAGCAGCTTGGCAGGACTCTCCATGAATCAGCCCCAGCATTTT; cdr3_aa: CASSLAGLSMNQPQHF
clone_size: NA; j_call: TRBJ2-7; d_call: NA; v_call: TRBV4-1; cdr3_nt: TGCGCCAGCAGCCAAGGGGCAGCTGCCTACGAGCAGTACTTC; cdr3_aa: CASSQGAAAYEQYF
clone_size: NA; j_call: TRBJ1-1; d_call: NA; v_call: TRBV6-2/TRBV6-3; cdr3_nt: TGTGCCAGCAGTTACTCGGGACAATGGACTGAAGCTTTCTTT; cdr3_aa: CASSYSGQWTEAFF
clone_size: NA; j_call: TRBJ2-3; d_call: NA; v_call: TRBV2; cdr3_nt: TGTGCCAGCAGTGGTTTGAGGACAGACACAGATACGCAGTATTTT; cdr3_aa: CASSGLRTDTDTQYF
clone_size: NA; j_call: TRBJ2-7; d_call: NA; v_call: TRBV11-2; cdr3_nt: TGTGCCAGCAGCCTAACCCCCGGACACCCGACCTACGAGCAGTACTTC; cdr3_aa: CASSLTPGHPTYEQYF
clone_size: NA; j_call: TRBJ1-2; d_call: NA; v_call: TRBV7-2; cdr3_nt: TGTGCCAGCAGCTCCTATACCGGCTATGGCTACACCTTC; cdr3_aa: CASSSYTGYGYTF
clone_size: NA; j_call: TRBJ2-7; d_call: TRBD2; v_call: TRBV6-5; cdr3_nt: TGTGCCAGCGAAGCGGGGCACGAGCAGTACTTC; cdr3_aa: CASEAGHEQYF
clone_size: NA; j_call: TRBJ1-4; d_call: NA; v_call: TRBV4-2; cdr3_nt: TGTGCCAGCAGCCAAGACAGGGCGCCTGAAAAACTGTTTTTT; cdr3_aa: CASSQDRAPEKLFF
clone_size: NA; j_call: TRBJ2-7; d_call: NA; v_call: TRBV7-2; cdr3_nt: TGTGCCAGCAGCGCCTATTACGAGCAGTACTTC; cdr3_aa: CASSAYYEQYF
clone_size: NA; j_call: TRBJ2-1; d_call: TRBD2; v_call: TRBV15; cdr3_nt: TGTGCCACCAGCAGAGTTAGCGGGGGGCCGACCTACAATGAGCAGTTCTTC; cdr3_aa: CATSRVSGGPTYNEQFF
clone_size: NA; j_call: TRBJ1-2; d_call: TRBD1; v_call: TRBV11-2; cdr3_nt: TGTGCCAGCAGTATAGACAGGGGGCTCCCCTATGGCTACACCTTC; cdr3_aa: CASSIDRGLPYGYTF
clone_size: once; j_call: TRBJ2-2; d_call: TRBD2; v_call: TRBV10-1; cdr3_nt: TGCGCCAGCAGTCAGACTAGCGGGGGTCCCACCGGGGAGCTGTTTTTT; cdr3_aa: CASSQTSGGPTGELFF
clone_size: few; j_call: TRBJ1-6; d_call: TRBD1; v_call: TRBV4-2; cdr3_nt: TGTGCCAGCAGCCCCGTAGACAGGGAAGATTCACCCCTCCACTTT; cdr3_aa: CASSPVDREDSPLHF
clone_size: NA; j_call: TRBJ2-7; d_call: TRBD2; v_call: TRBV4-2; cdr3_nt: TGTGCCAGCAGCCAAGGTACGACTAGCGATTACTCCTACGAGCAGTACTTC; cdr3_aa: CASSQGTTSDYSYEQYF